This TCR beta chain was identified in a study of blood T cell repertoires in COVID-19. TCRdb keeps only in-frame clones here, not all; method: immunoSEQ multiplex PCR. The sample lists under 350,000 clones, 85% to 90% seen once, with about 4.2% in the top ten. What was sequenced was peripheral blood. The source of this sequence is a middle-aged man with acute or convalescent COVID-19.

The CDR3 sequence: CASSPYGELSTNYGYTF. The CDR3 nucleotides are TGCGCCAGCAGCCCTTACGGGGAGCTATCCACTAACTATGGCTACACCTTC. The J gene is TRBJ1-2, the V gene TRBV5-1; D remains unclear. The CDR3 covers 17 residues. Germline assignment: CDR1 SGHRS and CDR2 YFSETQ. V dropped 4 bases and J dropped 0 bases, with 19 bases sitting between them.